The 16 T cell receptor beta chains presented below share a single source sample, sequenced in a study of blood T cell repertoires in COVID-19. TCRdb's table, derived via immunoSEQ multiplex PCR, lists solely in-frame clones and lacks some. The sample lists around 100,000 clones, about 87% occurring once. The sequenced sample consisted of peripheral blood. The receptor source for this set is a human donor in a cohort sampled during active COVID-19.

The chain carries TRBV7-9 and TRBJ1-4; D call uncertain. V lost 3 bases and J 8 bases, leaving 19 bases between the germline ends. This CDR3 has 16 amino acids. CDR1 SEHNR and CDR2 FQNEAQ come from the germline V gene (reference sequence). The CDR3 is CASSLYALAVGEKLFF. The CDR3 region has the DNA TGTGCCAGCAGCTTGTACGCCCTAGCAGTGGGAGAAAAACTGTTTTTT.

The genes are TRBV5-3 and TRBJ2-2; 9 bases match TRBD1. TRBV5-3 is reported as an ORF; its role is uncertain. Trimming took 4 bases from V and 4 from J; bases not matched to a gene: 5. The CDR3 loop spans 15 amino acids. This CDR3 is CARSPGQGVTGELFF. CDR3 nucleotides: TGTGCCAGAAGCCCGGGACAGGGCGTCACCGGGGAGCTGTTTTTT.

The rearrangement uses TRBV18 and TRBJ1-2; D might be TRBD1 (5 bases). V was shortened by 10 bases and J by 1 base, with 10 bases between the two germline ends. The CDR3 consists of 12 residues. Germline CDR1 and CDR2: KGHSH and LQKENI. The CDR3: CANGGDNYGYTF. The CDR3 DNA follows: TGTGCCAACGGAGGGGATAACTATGGCTACACCTTC. The full variable domain, completed using reference TRBV18 and TRBJ1-2, is NAGVMQNPRHLVRRRGQEARLRCSPMKGHSHVYWYRQLPEEGLKFMVYLQKENIIDESGMPKERFSAEFPKEGPSILRIQQVVRGDSAAYFCANGGDNYGYTFGSGTRLTVV.

This sequence joins TRBV5-1 and TRBJ1-5; TRBD1 is a possible D gene (5 bases). With 2 bases removed from V and 6 bases from J, the gap between germline ends came to 12 bases. The CDR3 has 14 amino acids. CDR1 and CDR2 from the germline V gene are SGHRS and YFSETQ. The CDR3 protein is CASSLSQGGQPQHF. DNA of the CDR3: TGCGCCAGCAGCTTAAGTCAGGGAGGTCAGCCCCAGCATTTT.

The chain links TRBV11-2 to TRBJ2-5; D call uncertain. The germline V and J ends were trimmed by 2 bases and 2 bases, with 12 bases remaining between them. The germline CDR1 and CDR2 sequences are SGHAT and FQNNGV. The CDR3 is 15 amino acids. The CDR3 DNA is TGTGCCAGCAGCTTATTCTATTCTCCTCAAGAGACCCAGTACTTC. It encodes CASSLFYSPQETQYF.

This chain links TRBV5-1 with TRBJ2-1; perhaps TRBD2 as D (5 bases). Germline CDR1 is SGHRS and CDR2 is YFSETQ. CDR3 length: 19 amino acids. V was clipped by 4 bases and J by 6 bases, with 29 bases between them. The CDR3 is CASSHLYPPGGGGTNEQFF. CDR3 sequence (DNA): TGCGCCAGCAGCCACCTCTACCCCCCCGGCGGAGGTGGTACCAATGAGCAGTTCTTC.

V gene TRBV4-1 combines with J gene TRBJ1-5; no definite D call. Germline assignment: CDR1 MGHRA and CDR2 YSYEKL. Trimming removed 5 bases from V and 4 bases from J, with 12 bases in between. The CDR3 runs 14 residues. The CDR3 is CASSSPTGNQPQHF. The CDR3, as DNA: TGCGCCAGCAGCTCCCCGACCGGGAATCAGCCCCAGCATTTT.

The chain is built from TRBV10-3 and TRBJ2-3; a weak D match, TRBD2 (5 bases). Trimming removed 6 bases from V and 0 bases from J, with 7 bases in between. Germline V gene sequence: CDR1 ENHRY, CDR2 SYGVKD. The CDR3 is 13 residues long. CDR3 in DNA: TGTGCCATCAGCCCGGGGAGCACAGATACGCAGTATTTT. Its translation: CAISPGSTDTQYF.

The genes are TRBV6-1 and TRBJ1-3; D gene ambiguous. The CDR3 spans 16 residues. The germline V gene encodes CDR1 MNHNS and CDR2 SASEGT. The V end lost 2 bases, the J end lost 0 bases, and 11 bases lay between the germline ends. The CDR3 region is CASSESQASSGNTIYF. The CDR3 coding sequence is TGTGCCAGCAGTGAAAGCCAGGCCAGCTCTGGAAACACCATATATTTT.

The chain combines TRBV12-3 or TRBV12-4 with TRBJ2-7; D is unresolved. V was clipped by 3 bases and J by 3 bases, with 6 bases between them. This CDR3 is 12 amino acids long. DNA for the CDR3: TGTGCCAGCAGTTTTGCTAGCTACGAGCAGTACTTC. This sequence encodes CASSFASYEQYF.

This chain connects TRBV12-5 to TRBJ2-7; D might be TRBD2 (5 bases). The CDR3 is 13 residues long. The V gene lost 0 bases and the J gene lost 6 bases, with 9 bases spanning the gap. Germline values: CDR1 LGHNT, CDR2 FRNRAP. The CDR3 DNA follows: TGTGCTAGTGGTTTGGTAGAGGGTAGCGAGCAGTACTTC. Protein sequence: CASGLVEGSEQYF.

The rearrangement joins TRBV28 to TRBJ1-5; D is unclear. Germline CDR1 MDHEN, CDR2 SYDVKM. The CDR3 totals 14 residues. Trimming pared 6 bases from V and 0 bases from J, leaving 9 bases between. The CDR3 nucleotides read TGTGCCAGCAGGCGAGTGAATAGCAATCAGCCCCAGCATTTT. Translating gives CASRRVNSNQPQHF.

This clone was detected only once. The chain has TRBV28 and TRBJ2-1; 8 nucleotides match TRBD2. The CDR3 is 14 amino acids. With 6 bases clipped from V and 8 bases from J, the junction kept 9 bases outside the gene matches. The germline CDR1 and CDR2 sequences are MDHEN and SYDVKM. CDR3 sequence (DNA): TGTGCCAGCAGGGCCGGGACTAGTATCTATGAGCAGTTCTTC. Protein sequence: CASRAGTSIYEQFF.

The chain employs TRBV19 and TRBJ2-7; 10 nucleotides match TRBD1. V lost 4 bases, J lost 1 base, and 4 bases stayed unmatched. This CDR3 has 15 amino acids. From germline, CDR1 is LNHDA and CDR2 SQIVND (reference sequence). In DNA, the CDR3 is TGTGCCAGTAGTAAGGGACAGGGGATTTCCTACGAGCAGTACTTC. It specifies CASSKGQGISYEQYF.

The chain carries TRBV7-3 and TRBJ2-3; TRBD2 agrees at 11 bases. The germline gives CDR1 SGHTA, CDR2 FQGTGA. This CDR3 comprises 15 residues. V was clipped by 4 bases and J by 3 bases; unmatched bases: 3. CDR3 sequence: CASSSRLAGTDTQYF. The CDR3 nucleotides are TGTGCCAGCAGCTCCCGACTAGCGGGAACAGATACGCAGTATTTT.

The V call is TRBV4-2, the J call TRBJ2-7, with 9 bases matching TRBD1. CDR1 LGHNA and CDR2 YNFKEQ come from the germline V gene. V shed 1 base, J shed 6 bases, and the junction held 7 bases outside the gene matches. This CDR3 spans 15 amino acids. This CDR3 is CASSQVGQGNGEQYF. CDR3 coding DNA: TGTGCCAGCAGCCAAGTGGGACAGGGAAACGGCGAGCAGTACTTC.